This T cell receptor (beta chain) stems from a study of cytotoxic CD8 clonotypes in ibrutinib-treated CLL listed by TCRdb under 2021. Background on the whole study: The cohort included about 15 treatment-naive and roughly ten relapsed/refractory patients; 17 were IGHV unmutated. Of the 90 or so participants in the trial, about 25 had longitudinal samples available. On average, each sample yielded 270,000 or so productive templates and tens of thousands of productive rearrangements. Cryopreserved peripheral blood mononuclear cells were obtained prior to treatment, at the time of response, and at either disease progression or sustained remission. Partial responses were observed in approximately 24 patients and complete responses in 2; after a median follow-up of 68 months, remission was maintained in roughly 14 patients and progression was observed in some twelve. Response samples were obtained after a median of approximately eleven months of treatment, with a range of about 6 to 36 months. Every sample from remission and from progressive disease was obtained while the patients were still on ibrutinib.

A MiSeq instrument was used for deep resolution sequencing, which targeted depths ranging from 1 in 1 million up to 1 in 200,000 T cells, with coverage averaging 10x for each clonotype. The immunoSEQ hsTCRB Kit was used to generate TCR beta libraries. The original methods were these. The data were analyzed with ImmunoSEQ Analyzer and ImmunoSEQ Data Assistant, and V, D and J gene assignments followed IMGT definitions. Clonality, which ranges from 0 to 1, was calculated as one minus the normalized Shannon entropy of productive rearrangement frequencies. Public clonotype analysis was restricted to overrepresented clonotypes comprising at least 0.05% of each patient's repertoire. Repertoires from about a dozen age-matched healthy donors in immuneACCESS were used as clonality controls. TCRdb's version of the immuneACCESS table is confined to in-frame rearrangements and falls short of the full clone set. An unresolved V gene accounts for under half of the shortfall where checked; the remainder is of unknown origin. V, J and clone size reflect that table, while D and trimming were determined from the DNA. The sample table lists 150,000 to 200,000 clones, approximately 90% of them with a count of one. Of the sample, about 3% is held by the ten largest clones.

Including the terminal cysteine and phenylalanine, the CDR3 comprises 14 residues. Only the CDR3 DNA stays, 42 bases, in frame from base 1. V and J are truncated by 9 bases and 0 bases respectively, leaving an intervening sequence of 13 bases. CDR1 and CDR2, per the germline V gene (reference sequence), are SEHNR and FQNEAQ. The investigation overall reported the following: Public clonotypes were rare and either shrank or stayed stable during treatment, and the rise in clonality at ibrutinib response reflected expansion of private clonotypes. Lymph node repertoires were not examined, and the timing of sampling was not matched between patients in sustained remission and those whose disease progressed. An increase in clonality was observed at ibrutinib response, with clonality remaining stable during sustained remission and falling back toward baseline at progression. Baseline clonality exceeded that of age-matched healthy donors and correlated strongly with circulating CD8+ T-cell counts.

This clone was counted ten times or more. Its antigen is not yet known. Nothing much larger sits one base from this clone, and base qualities are not available. The sample's time point label is to be understood as: progressive disease on ibrutinib. For TCR beta library preparation, approximately 2 micrograms of genomic DNA were extracted from the cryopreserved PBMCs. Longitudinal blood samples from CLL patients receiving ibrutinib monotherapy were subjected to high-throughput TCR beta sequencing. Patients were enrolled in a phase 2 open-label single-center ibrutinib monotherapy trial. The chain employs TRBV7-9 and TRBJ2-3, with the D gene not confidently named. This specimen consisted of PBMCs, obtained at disease progression, from a patient treated with ibrutinib. The sequence derives from a human donor with chronic lymphocytic leukemia. The DNA reads as follows: TGTGCCAGTCGCCGGCATGGCAGCACAGATACGCAGTATTTT. This sequence encodes CASRRHGSTDTQYF.